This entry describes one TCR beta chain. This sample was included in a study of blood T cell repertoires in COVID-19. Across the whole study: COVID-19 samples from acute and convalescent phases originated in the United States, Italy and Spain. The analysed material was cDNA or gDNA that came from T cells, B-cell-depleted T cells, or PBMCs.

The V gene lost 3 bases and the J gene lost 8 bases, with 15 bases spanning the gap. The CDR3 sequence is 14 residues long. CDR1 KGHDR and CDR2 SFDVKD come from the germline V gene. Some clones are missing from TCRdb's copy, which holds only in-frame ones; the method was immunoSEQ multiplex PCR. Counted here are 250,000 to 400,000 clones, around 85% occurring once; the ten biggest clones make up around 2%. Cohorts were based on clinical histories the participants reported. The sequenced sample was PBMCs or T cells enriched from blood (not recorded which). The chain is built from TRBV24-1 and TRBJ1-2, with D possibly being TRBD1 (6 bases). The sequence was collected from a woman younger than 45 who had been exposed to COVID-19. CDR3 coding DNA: TGTGCCACCAGTGATCGACTTAGACAGGAGGGCTACACCTTC. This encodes CATSDRLRQEGYTF.